Each of the 32 T cell receptor beta chains below was sequenced from the same sample in a study of shared clonotypes between healthy human individuals. The assay was immunoSEQ multiplex PCR, and TCRdb's table has in-frame clones only and misses some. Of roughly 2.6 million clones listed, approximately 94% are singletons. The material sequenced was naive CD4+ T cells sorted from blood. Subset denoted: CD45RA+ positively selected. These receptors were taken from a man between 18 and 29 years old in good health.

The chain recombines TRBV6-5 with TRBJ1-1; possible D gene TRBD1, 6 bases. V lost 9 bases to trimming and J lost 3 bases, with 20 bases between them. Per the germline V gene, CDR1 is MNHEY and CDR2 is SVGAGI. This CDR3 region has 15 residues. CDR3 coding DNA: TGTGCCAGTCTGGATACCGCGGGGGCGGACACTGAAGCTTTCTTT. Protein: CASLDTAGADTEAFF.

This chain joins TRBV10-3 and TRBJ1-2; 8 nucleotides line up with TRBD1. V gave up 9 bases and J gave up 5 bases; unmatched junction bases: 2. Germline assignment: CDR1 ENHRY and CDR2 SYGVKD. The length of the CDR3 is 11 residues. The CDR3 loop is CAMGTGYGYTF. The CDR3 DNA reads as TGTGCCATGGGGACAGGTTATGGCTACACCTTC.

The chain is built from TRBV19 and TRBJ2-1; TRBD2 matches 7 bases. The V and J ends lost 6 bases and 7 bases, in that order; junction bases with no gene match: 12. Germline CDR1 and CDR2: LNHDA and SQIVND (reference sequence). The CDR3 runs to 15 residues. The CDR3 is CASRPAGQAGNEQFF. The CDR3 region has the DNA TGTGCCAGTAGGCCAGCGGGGCAGGCGGGAAATGAGCAGTTCTTC.

This clone was detected once. The chain carries TRBV7-6 and TRBJ2-3; 8 nucleotides align to TRBD2. The CDR3 is 17 residues long. Trimming removed 0 bases from V and 0 bases from J; junction bases left unmatched: 5. The germline gives CDR1 SGHVS, CDR2 FNYEAQ. The DNA of the CDR3 is TGTGCCAGCAGCTTAGCCTCTCTAGCGGGCAGCACAGATACGCAGTATTTT. Translating gives CASSLASLAGSTDTQYF.

This clone was detected once. V and J are TRBV5-6 and TRBJ1-5; no reliable D call. This CDR3 has 14 residues. Per the germline V gene, CDR1 is SGHDT and CDR2 is YYEEEE. With 4 bases removed from V and 2 bases from J, the gap between germline ends came to 10 bases. The chain's CDR3 is CASSIRHRNQPQHF. Here the CDR3 DNA reads TGTGCCAGCAGCATAAGGCACCGCAATCAGCCCCAGCATTTT.

The chain is built from TRBV5-1 and TRBJ1-2; weak D call: TRBD1 (5 bases). The germline gives CDR1 SGHRS, CDR2 YFSETQ. The germline V and J ends were trimmed by 0 bases and 6 bases, with 15 bases remaining between them. This CDR3 has 15 residues. In DNA, the CDR3 is TGCGCCAGCAGCTTGGACGGGGGTGGAATCGATGGCTACACCTTC. Protein: CASSLDGGGIDGYTF.

About this clone: Other DNA sequences of this sample code for an identical CDR3. This sequence joins TRBV10-3 and TRBJ1-2; 8 nucleotides match TRBD1. Trimming cost V 6 bases and J 3 bases; bases outside gene matches: 0. Germline values: CDR1 ENHRY, CDR2 SYGVKD. The CDR3 has 12 residues. The CDR3 sequence is CAIRGQDYGYTF. Written as DNA, the CDR3 is TGTGCCATCAGGGGACAGGACTATGGCTACACCTTC.

V gene TRBV21-1 combines with J gene TRBJ1-5. TRBV21-1 represents a pseudogene. CDR3 length: 15 residues. DNA of the CDR3: TGTGCCAGCAAGGTCCGGGAGGAGAGCAATCAGCCCCAGCATTTT. It yields the protein CASKVREESNQPQHF.

V is TRBV18 and J is TRBJ1-6; 7 bases are a match to TRBD1. With 5 bases clipped from V and 5 bases from J, the junction kept 6 bases outside the gene matches. Germline lookup yields CDR1 KGHSH and CDR2 LQKENI. This CDR3 is built from 15 residues. CDR3: CASSIDRADNSPLHF. The CDR3 bases are TGTGCCAGCTCAATTGACAGGGCGGATAATTCACCCCTCCACTTT. The variable domain in full, completed from reference TRBV18 and TRBJ1-6, reads NAGVMQNPRHLVRRRGQEARLRCSPMKGHSHVYWYRQLPEEGLKFMVYLQKENIIDESGMPKERFSAEFPKEGPSILRIQQVVRGDSAAYFCASSIDRADNSPLHFGNGTRLTVT.

This clone was observed a handful of times. V is TRBV10-2 and J is TRBJ2-7; the match to TRBD1 covers 9 bases. Germline CDR1 reads WSHSY; CDR2 reads SAAADI. V dropped 6 bases and J dropped 0; count of bases not matched to a gene: 3. CDR3 length equals 14 residues. The chain's CDR3 is CASREGQGSYEQYF. The CDR3 DNA follows: TGCGCCAGCAGGGAGGGACAGGGCTCCTACGAGCAGTACTTC.

V and J are TRBV6-1 and TRBJ1-2, with D hard to call. Germline V gene lookup returns CDR1 MNHNS and CDR2 SASEGT. V was shortened by 8 bases and J by 1 base, with 11 bases between the two germline ends. The CDR3 spans 13 residues. The CDR3 DNA sequence: TGTGCCAGCTTCTGGACGGGTAACTATGGCTACACCTTC. Protein product: CASFWTGNYGYTF.

The chain couples TRBV25-1 to TRBJ2-3; 12 positions agree with TRBD2. The CDR3 length is 16 residues. The germline gives CDR1 MGHDK, CDR2 SYGVNS. The J segment lost 2 bases and the V segment lost 5 bases, leaving 5 bases of the junction unmatched. DNA of the CDR3: TGTGCCAGCAGTCAGCTAGCGGGAGGGATCACAGATACGCAGTATTTT. It translates to CASSQLAGGITDTQYF.

A single count supports this clone. The rearrangement uses TRBV28 and TRBJ1-5, with D perhaps TRBD1 (5 bases). CDR3 length equals 12 residues. Per germline, CDR1 MDHEN and CDR2 SYDVKM. The V end was cut by 6 bases, the J end by 7 bases, with 10 bases between. In nucleotides, the CDR3 is TGTGCCAGCAGGGGACCCGGACAGCCCCAGCATTTT. It translates to CASRGPGQPQHF.

This clone was seen once. J is TRBJ2-7 and V is TRBV30, with D possibly being TRBD1 (7 bases). CDR3 length: 11 amino acids. V was pared by 6 bases and J by 6 bases, with 12 bases between. Germline CDR1 reads GTSNPN; CDR2 reads SVGIG (reference sequence). CDR3 in amino acids: CACTQGGEQYF. The CDR3 DNA sequence: TGTGCCTGCACCCAGGGGGGCGAGCAGTACTTC.

The chain links TRBV30 to TRBJ2-3, with 9 bases that match TRBD1. Germline V gene lookup returns CDR1 GTSNPN and CDR2 SVGIG (reference sequence). The V and J ends lost 0 bases and 4 bases, in that order; junction bases with no gene match: 5. The CDR3 has 15 residues. CDR3: CAWSVGTGSADTQYF. Written as DNA, the CDR3 is TGTGCCTGGAGTGTTGGGACAGGGTCTGCAGATACGCAGTATTTT.

The chain carries TRBV25-1 and TRBJ2-7; 12 bases line up with TRBD2. CDR1 and CDR2 from the germline V gene are MGHDK and SYGVNS. The CDR3 length is 13 residues. The trim removed 6 bases at V and 6 bases at J, leaving 3 bases unmatched. This chain's CDR3 is CASRLAGGLEQYF. The CDR3 nucleotides are TGTGCCAGCAGACTAGCGGGAGGCCTCGAGCAGTACTTC.

The chain has TRBV19 and TRBJ1-5; D is ambiguous. The V end lost 3 bases, the J end lost 7 bases, and 13 bases lay between the germline ends. Germline V CDR1 and CDR2: LNHDA, SQIVND (reference sequence). This CDR3 contains 14 residues. CDR3: CASSIGSTGQPQHF. The CDR3 bases are TGTGCCAGTAGTATCGGGTCTACGGGGCAGCCCCAGCATTTT.

The V and J genes are TRBV18 and TRBJ1-1; perhaps TRBD1 as D (6 bases). Germline V gene data show CDR1 as KGHSH and CDR2 as LQKENI. Trimming removed 3 bases from V and 6 bases from J, with 8 bases in between. CDR3 length equals 12 residues. CDR3 nucleotides: TGTGCCAGCTCACCTGACAGGTCTGAAGCTTTCTTT. Protein product: CASSPDRSEAFF. The variable domain in full, completed from reference TRBV18 and TRBJ1-1, reads NAGVMQNPRHLVRRRGQEARLRCSPMKGHSHVYWYRQLPEEGLKFMVYLQKENIIDESGMPKERFSAEFPKEGPSILRIQQVVRGDSAAYFCASSPDRSEAFFGQGTRLTVV.

This chain uses TRBV11-2 with TRBJ2-7; D ambiguous. The CDR3 extends over 13 amino acids. Germline values: CDR1 SGHAT, CDR2 FQNNGV. The V end lost 4 bases, the J end lost 2 bases, and 9 bases lay between the germline ends. The CDR3 DNA sequence: TGTGCCAGCAGCTCGGGCAGGACCTACGAGCAGTACTTC. Amino acids: CASSSGRTYEQYF.

This chain uses TRBV27 with TRBJ2-5; 7 bases agree with TRBD1. Trimming at V came to 2 bases and at J to 4 bases, leaving 7 bases not matched to a gene. Germline V lookup: CDR1 MNHEY, CDR2 SMNVEV (reference sequence). The CDR3 is 15 residues long. Written as DNA, the CDR3 is TGTGCCAGCAGTTTAACAGGGGAAATGGGAGAGACCCAGTACTTC. It codes for CASSLTGEMGETQYF.

In the case of this clone: The same CDR3 can be traced to other DNA sequences in this sample. CDR3 bases: TGTGCCAGTAGTATCAAAGATACGCAGTATTTT. Translating gives CASSIKDTQYF. V and J are TRBV19 and TRBJ2-3, with D hard to call. The CDR3 loop spans 11 amino acids. V lost 3 bases and J lost 5, with 3 bases in between. Germline V lookup: CDR1 LNHDA, CDR2 SQIVND (reference sequence).

DNA for the CDR3: TGTGCCAGCGCGCGTAGGGCTAGCACAGATACGCAGTATTTT. The encoded protein is CASARRASTDTQYF. The chain combines TRBV9 with TRBJ2-3; D remains unclear. CDR1 SGDLS and CDR2 YYNGEE come from the germline V gene. The CDR3 is 14 amino acids. Trimming took off 7 bases at V and 0 bases at J, with 12 bases between the two ends.

This sequence joins TRBV7-9 and TRBJ2-5; the match to TRBD2 covers 8 bases. The germline V gene has CDR1 SEHNR and CDR2 FQNEAQ (reference sequence). This CDR3 has 15 residues. Germline trimming cut 5 bases from V and 1 base from J; bases unmatched to any gene: 6. The CDR3 spells CASSPGLAGQETQYF. The CDR3 region has the DNA TGTGCCAGCAGCCCCGGGCTAGCGGGCCAAGAGACCCAGTACTTC.

The rearrangement joins TRBV6-1 to TRBJ1-2, with a weak D call TRBD1 (5 bases). The CDR3 consists of 17 residues. V lost 2 bases and J lost 2, with 18 bases in between. Germline CDR1 reads MNHNS; CDR2 reads SASEGT. The CDR3 coding sequence is TGTGCCAGCAGTGAAATCAGGGATTGGGGTTTGAACTATGGCTACACCTTC. Translating it yields CASSEIRDWGLNYGYTF.

This clone has just a few counts. V and J are TRBV4-1 and TRBJ2-7; 11 bases are shared with TRBD1. The trim removed 1 base at V and 2 bases at J, leaving 1 base unmatched. Germline CDR1 reads MGHRA; CDR2 reads YSYEKL. The CDR3 is made up of 15 amino acids. This CDR3 is CASSQGGQGAYEQYF. The CDR3, as DNA: TGCGCCAGCAGCCAAGGGGGACAGGGGGCCTACGAGCAGTACTTC.

As to this clone: Other DNA sequences in the sample encode the same CDR3. V and J are TRBV20-1 and TRBJ2-3; D ambiguous. This CDR3 is built from 10 residues. CDR1 DFQATT and CDR2 SNEGSKA come from the germline V gene (reference sequence). Trimming removed 5 bases at V and 4 bases at J, with 4 bases between. The CDR3 region is CSARADTQYF. The DNA of the CDR3 is TGCAGTGCTCGGGCAGATACGCAGTATTTT.

The V gene is TRBV18, the J gene TRBJ2-2; weak D call: TRBD2 (6 bases). Trimming took off 8 bases at V and 3 bases at J, with 16 bases between the two ends. The germline V gene has CDR1 KGHSH and CDR2 LQKENI. The CDR3 is made up of 15 amino acids. The CDR3 DNA reads as TGTGCCAGCCAACGGCAGGGCGGGGACACCGGGGAGCTGTTTTTT. It is translated as CASQRQGGDTGELFF.

A note on this clone: At the DNA level, this CDR3 is encoded by other sequences in the same sample as well. The V call is TRBV10-3, the J call TRBJ2-6; 7 bases are shared with TRBD1. The CDR3 consists of 16 residues. J lost 0 bases, V lost 6 bases, and 5 bases had no gene match. The germline V gene has CDR1 ENHRY and CDR2 SYGVKD. The CDR3 DNA sequence: TGTGCCATCAGCCCGGGACAGAACTCTGGGGCCAACGTCCTGACTTTC. Amino acids: CAISPGQNSGANVLTF.

The genes are TRBV10-3 and TRBJ1-2; D uncertain. The CDR3 is 10 residues long. In germline, CDR1 is ENHRY, CDR2 SYGVKD. Trimming left V 2 bases short and J 7 bases short, with 2 bases between. The DNA for the CDR3 is TGTGCCATCAGTGAGGGTGGCTACACCTTC. Encoded protein: CAISEGGYTF.

The genes are TRBV10-2 and TRBJ2-5; D is possibly TRBD1 or TRBD2 (5 bases each). The CDR3 is made up of 16 amino acids. V lost 3 bases to trimming and J lost 1 base, with 15 bases between them. Germline-derived CDR1 and CDR2 are WSHSY and SAAADI. DNA of the CDR3: TGCGCCAGCAGTGACCTCCCGGGACGCCGCCAAGAGACCCAGTACTTC. This gives the protein CASSDLPGRRQETQYF.

The chain recombines TRBV6-5 with TRBJ2-7; 8 bases fit TRBD1. CDR1 and CDR2 from the germline V gene are MNHEY and SVGAGI. The trim removed 2 bases at V and 4 bases at J, leaving 7 bases unmatched. The CDR3 loop spans 15 amino acids. The CDR3, as DNA: TGTGCCAGCAGTTACGAGGCAGGGGGCCGGTACGAGCAGTACTTC. Its protein product is CASSYEAGGRYEQYF.

The V gene is TRBV12-5, the J gene TRBJ1-1; possibly TRBD1 for D (5 bases). Germline V gene data show CDR1 as LGHNT and CDR2 as FRNRAP. The CDR3 length is 14 residues. V lost 5 bases, J lost 5 bases, and 15 bases lay in between. The CDR3 here is CASGPSWGETEAFF. In DNA, the CDR3 is TGTGCTAGTGGTCCGTCCTGGGGGGAGACTGAAGCTTTCTTT.